This TCR beta chain was sequenced during a study of Graves' ophthalmopathy and Graves' hyperthyroidism. At the level of the study: Pretreatment peripheral blood was obtained at initial diagnosis.

This CDR3 contains 13 residues. The V end was cut by 5 bases, the J end by 6 bases, with 10 bases between. Germline V gene sequence: CDR1 LGHNA, CDR2 YNFKEQ. On this clonotype itself: Antigen unknown.

Study results and limitations: Ophthalmopathy progression was predicted with about 71% sensitivity and 72% to 80% specificity. Blood also carried most expanded thyroid clonotypes exceeding 0.001 frequency.

What supplied the PBMCs was roughly 11 ml of fresh peripheral blood. Amplification of the TCR beta CDR3 regions used RNA transcripts (as template). The first-round RT-PCR employed HTBI primers together with the Qiagen OneStep RT-PCR kit. A multiplex PCR was then performed as the second round. TCRdb redid the calling of the multiplex PCR reads with MiXCR, one entry per CDR3 protein. The sample has about 210,000 distinct CDR3 sequences; less than 30% are singletons. This receptor was identified in a man in his forties or fifties with Graves' ophthalmopathy. Sequencing was performed on peripheral blood. The chain carries TRBV4-2 and TRBJ2-2, with TRBD1 as a possible D gene (5 bases). Here the CDR3 DNA reads TGTGCCAGCAGCTACACCAGGGCCGGGGAGCTGTTTTTT. It specifies CASSYTRAGELFF.